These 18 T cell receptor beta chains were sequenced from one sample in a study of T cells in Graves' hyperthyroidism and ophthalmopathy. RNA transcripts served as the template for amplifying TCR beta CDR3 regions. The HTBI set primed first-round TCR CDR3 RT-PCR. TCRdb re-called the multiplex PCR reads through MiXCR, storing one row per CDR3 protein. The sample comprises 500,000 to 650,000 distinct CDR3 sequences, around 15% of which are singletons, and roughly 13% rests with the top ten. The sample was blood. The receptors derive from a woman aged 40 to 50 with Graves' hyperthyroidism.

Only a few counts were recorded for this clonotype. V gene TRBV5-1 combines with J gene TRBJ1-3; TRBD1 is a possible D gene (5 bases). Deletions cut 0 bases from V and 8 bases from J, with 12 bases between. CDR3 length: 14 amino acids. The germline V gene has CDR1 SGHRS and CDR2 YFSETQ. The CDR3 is CASSLEIGADTIYF. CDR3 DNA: TGCGCCAGCAGCTTGGAAATAGGGGCGGACACCATATATTTT.

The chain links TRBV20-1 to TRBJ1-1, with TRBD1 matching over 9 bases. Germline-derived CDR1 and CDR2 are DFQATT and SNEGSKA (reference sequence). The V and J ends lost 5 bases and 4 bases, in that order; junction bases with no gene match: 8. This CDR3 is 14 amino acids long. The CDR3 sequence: CSAPKQGASTEAFF. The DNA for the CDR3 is TGCAGTGCTCCTAAACAGGGGGCTTCCACTGAAGCTTTCTTT.

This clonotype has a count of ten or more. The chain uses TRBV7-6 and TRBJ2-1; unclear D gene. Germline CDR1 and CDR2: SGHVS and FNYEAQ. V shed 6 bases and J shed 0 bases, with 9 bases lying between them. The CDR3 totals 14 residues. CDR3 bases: TGTGCCAGCAGTGACACCAACTCCTACAATGAGCAGTTCTTC. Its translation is CASSDTNSYNEQFF.

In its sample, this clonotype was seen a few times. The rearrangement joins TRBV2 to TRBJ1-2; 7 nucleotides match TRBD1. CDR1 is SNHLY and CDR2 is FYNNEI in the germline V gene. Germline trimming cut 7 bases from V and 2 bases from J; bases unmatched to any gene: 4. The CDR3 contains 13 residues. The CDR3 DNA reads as TGTGCCAGCATGGAGGGGGCCAACTATGGCTACACCTTC. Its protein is CASMEGANYGYTF.

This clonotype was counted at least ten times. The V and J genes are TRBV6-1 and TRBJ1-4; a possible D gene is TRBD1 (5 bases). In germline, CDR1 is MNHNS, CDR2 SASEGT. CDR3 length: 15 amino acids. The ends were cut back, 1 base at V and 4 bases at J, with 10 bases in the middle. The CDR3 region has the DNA TGTGCCAGCAGTGAAGTGGGGGTTGGTAATGAAAAACTGTTTTTT. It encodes CASSEVGVGNEKLFF.

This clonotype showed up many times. In nucleotides, the CDR3 is TGCAGCGCCCAATTGACTAGCGGGAGCAACGAGCAGTACTTC. Translation gives CSAQLTSGSNEQYF. V and J are TRBV29-1 and TRBJ2-7; 12 bases line up with TRBD2. This CDR3 comprises 14 residues. The trim removed 7 bases at V and 5 bases at J, leaving 9 bases unmatched. Looked up from germline, CDR1 is SQVTM and CDR2 is ANQGSEA.

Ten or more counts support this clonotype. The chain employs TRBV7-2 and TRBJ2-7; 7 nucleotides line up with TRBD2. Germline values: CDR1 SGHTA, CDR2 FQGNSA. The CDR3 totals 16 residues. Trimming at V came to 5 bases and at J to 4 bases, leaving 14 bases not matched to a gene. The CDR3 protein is CASSRAGASGTYEQYF. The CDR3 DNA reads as TGTGCCAGCAGCCGAGCCGGCGCCAGCGGGACTTACGAGCAGTACTTC.

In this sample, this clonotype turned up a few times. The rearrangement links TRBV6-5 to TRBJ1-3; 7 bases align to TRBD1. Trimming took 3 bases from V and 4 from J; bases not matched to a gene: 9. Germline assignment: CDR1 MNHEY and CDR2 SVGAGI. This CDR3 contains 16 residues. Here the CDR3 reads CASSYRRGLSGNTIYF. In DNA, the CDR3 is TGTGCCAGCAGTTATCGAAGGGGGCTGTCGGGAAACACCATATATTTT.

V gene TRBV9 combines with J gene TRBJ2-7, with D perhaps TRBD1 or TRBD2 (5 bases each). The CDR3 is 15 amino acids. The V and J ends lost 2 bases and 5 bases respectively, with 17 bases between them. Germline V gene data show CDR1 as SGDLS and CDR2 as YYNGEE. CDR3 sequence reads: CASSVGRGWTHEQYF. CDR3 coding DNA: TGTGCCAGCAGCGTGGGCCGGGGCTGGACCCACGAGCAGTACTTC.

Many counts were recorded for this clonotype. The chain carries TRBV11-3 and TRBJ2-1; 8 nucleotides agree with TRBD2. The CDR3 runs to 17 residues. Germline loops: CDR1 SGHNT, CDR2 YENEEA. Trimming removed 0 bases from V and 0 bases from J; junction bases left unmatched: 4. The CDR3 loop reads CASSLEAGESSYNEQFF. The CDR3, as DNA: TGTGCCAGCAGCTTAGAAGCGGGAGAGAGCTCCTACAATGAGCAGTTCTTC.

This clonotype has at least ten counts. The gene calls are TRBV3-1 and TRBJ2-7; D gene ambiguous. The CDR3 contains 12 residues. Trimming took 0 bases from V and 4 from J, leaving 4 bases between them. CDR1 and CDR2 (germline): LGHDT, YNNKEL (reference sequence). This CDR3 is CASSQDDYEQYF. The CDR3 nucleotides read TGTGCCAGCAGCCAAGATGATTACGAGCAGTACTTC.

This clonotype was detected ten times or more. The CDR3 loop is CASSEVGGIKPQHF. CDR3 sequence (DNA): TGTGCCAGCAGTGAAGTGGGGGGGATAAAGCCCCAGCATTTT. This chain connects TRBV2 to TRBJ1-5, with D perhaps TRBD1 (5 bases). V was trimmed by 1 base and J by 8 bases, leaving 12 bases between them. This CDR3 contains 14 residues. Germline CDR1 SNHLY, CDR2 FYNNEI.

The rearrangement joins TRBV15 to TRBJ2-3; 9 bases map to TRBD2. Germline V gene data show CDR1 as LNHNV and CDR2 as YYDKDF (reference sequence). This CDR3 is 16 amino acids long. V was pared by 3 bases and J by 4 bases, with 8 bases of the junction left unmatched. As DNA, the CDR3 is TGTGCCACCAGCAGGGGGTTTAGCGGGAGCTCAGATACGCAGTATTTT. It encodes CATSRGFSGSSDTQYF.

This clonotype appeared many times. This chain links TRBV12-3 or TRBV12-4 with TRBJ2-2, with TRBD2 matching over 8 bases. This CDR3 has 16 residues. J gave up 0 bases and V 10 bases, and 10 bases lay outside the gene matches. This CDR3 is CATLYRGGANTGELFF. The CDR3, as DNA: TGTGCCACTCTCTACCGGGGGGGCGCGAACACCGGGGAGCTGTTTTTT.

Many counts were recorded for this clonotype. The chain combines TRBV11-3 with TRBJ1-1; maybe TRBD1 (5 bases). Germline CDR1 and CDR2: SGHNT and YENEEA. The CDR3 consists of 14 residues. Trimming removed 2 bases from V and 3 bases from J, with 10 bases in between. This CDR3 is CASSLMTADTEAFF. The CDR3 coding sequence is TGTGCCAGCAGCTTAATGACAGCCGACACTGAAGCTTTCTTT.

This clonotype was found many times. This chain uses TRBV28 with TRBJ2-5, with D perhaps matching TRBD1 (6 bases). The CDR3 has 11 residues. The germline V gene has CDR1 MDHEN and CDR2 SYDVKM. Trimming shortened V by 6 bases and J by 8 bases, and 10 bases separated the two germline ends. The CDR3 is CASSPGTTQYF. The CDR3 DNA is TGTGCCAGCAGCCCCGGGACAACCCAGTACTTC.

Here the CDR3 DNA reads TGCGCCAGCAGCTCGGGACGGACGCTCTACGAGCAGTACTTC. Translated, it gives CASSSGRTLYEQYF. The rearrangement joins TRBV5-1 to TRBJ2-7, with D tentatively TRBD1 or TRBD2 (5 bases each). Germline CDR1 is SGHRS and CDR2 is YFSETQ. The CDR3 covers 14 residues. V was pared by 3 bases and J by 3 bases, with 13 bases between.

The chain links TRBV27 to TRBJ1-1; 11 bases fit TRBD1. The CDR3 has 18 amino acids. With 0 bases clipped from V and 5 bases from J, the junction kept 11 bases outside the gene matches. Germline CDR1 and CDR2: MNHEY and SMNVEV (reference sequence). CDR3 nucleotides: TGTGCCAGCAGTTTATCCCCCGGACAGGGGGCGAGGGGGACTGAAGCTTTCTTT. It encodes CASSLSPGQGARGTEAFF.